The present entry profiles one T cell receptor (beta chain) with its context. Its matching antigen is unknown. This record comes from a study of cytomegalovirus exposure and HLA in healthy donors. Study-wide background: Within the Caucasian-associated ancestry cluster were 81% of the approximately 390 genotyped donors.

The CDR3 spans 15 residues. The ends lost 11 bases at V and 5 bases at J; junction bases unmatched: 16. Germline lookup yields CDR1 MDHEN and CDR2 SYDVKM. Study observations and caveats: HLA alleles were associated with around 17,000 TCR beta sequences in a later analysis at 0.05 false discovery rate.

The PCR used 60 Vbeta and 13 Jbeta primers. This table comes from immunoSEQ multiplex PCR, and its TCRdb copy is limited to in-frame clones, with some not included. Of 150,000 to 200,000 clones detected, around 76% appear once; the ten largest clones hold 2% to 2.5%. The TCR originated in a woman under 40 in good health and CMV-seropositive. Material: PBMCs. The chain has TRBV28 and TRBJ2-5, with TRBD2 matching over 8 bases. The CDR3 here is CAAQTQRGGRETQYF. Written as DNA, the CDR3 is TGTGCCGCCCAGACCCAACGGGGGGGTCGGGAGACCCAGTACTTC.